This TCR beta chain came from a study of post-analysis software for immune sequencing data. Study summary: Relapsing-remitting, secondary progressive and progressive-relapsing multiple sclerosis were all included among the disease courses. Study-wide findings and caveats: Normalized Chao1 diversity in multiple sclerosis patients fell significantly below that of controls. Samples from one preparation batch, clustered by F measure, grouped strongly together. When patients were compared with controls, four or five TRBV segments were more frequent, TRBV5-6, TRBV5-1 and TRBV20-1 among them.

Libraries were made from TCR beta cDNA, and they carried unique molecular identifiers. The source material, roughly 0.9 to 11 million T cells, gave rise to about 490,000 cDNA molecules. MiXCR was run by TCRdb on the PCR reads, yielding one entry per CDR3 protein. The sample yields hundreds of thousands of distinct CDR3 sequences, roughly 27% seen once. CDR1 and CDR2 (germline): SGHKS, YYEKEE (reference sequence). The CDR3 length is 12 residues. This clonotype was counted only a few times. Its antigen is unidentified. This chain joins TRBV5-5 and TRBJ2-5; D is perhaps TRBD2 (6 bases). The assigned J gene may be wrong: the sequence end matches TRBJ2-7 better. Material for sequencing was blood. This receptor was taken from a girl aged 10 to 17 with multiple sclerosis. As DNA, the CDR3 is TGTGCCAGCAGCTTTCCCGGGGGCGAGCAGTACTTC. It is translated as CASSFPGGEQYF.